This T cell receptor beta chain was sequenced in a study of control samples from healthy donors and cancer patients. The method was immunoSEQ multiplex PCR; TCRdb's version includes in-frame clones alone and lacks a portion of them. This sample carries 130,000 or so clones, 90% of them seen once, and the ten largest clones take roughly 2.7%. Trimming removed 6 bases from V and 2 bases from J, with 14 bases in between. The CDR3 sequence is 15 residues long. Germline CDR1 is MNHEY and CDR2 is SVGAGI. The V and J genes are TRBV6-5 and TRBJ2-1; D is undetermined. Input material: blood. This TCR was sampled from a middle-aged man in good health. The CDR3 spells CASREILRPYNEQFF. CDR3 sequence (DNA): TGTGCCAGCAGGGAGATTCTAAGGCCCTACAATGAGCAGTTCTTC.